The 22 T cell receptor beta chains reported below all come from one sample, sequenced in a study of human T cells and chemical hapten exposure. The time point is: patch test 3, about 24 weeks after DPC sensitization. Stated treatment: therapeutic diphenylcyclopropenone sensitization with weekly scalp DPC. TCRdb used MiXCR to reprocess the RACE reads, holding one entry per CDR3 protein. The repertoire includes about 200,000 distinct CDR3 sequences, around 25% of them detected once, and roughly 2.3% sits in the top ten. The starting material was whole blood, obtained in connection with sensitization to the hapten diphenylcyclopropenone (DPC). The receptors derive from a woman aged 35 to 49 with alopecia areata. Some clones in this sample may be carry-over from other donors' samples.

The chain couples TRBV12-3 or TRBV12-4 to TRBJ1-1; D is undetermined. The CDR3 loop spans 12 amino acids. Trimming removed 2 bases at V and 7 bases at J, with 8 bases between. The CDR3 region is CASSLRGIEAFF. In DNA, the CDR3 is TGTGCCAGCAGTTTAAGAGGGATTGAAGCTTTCTTT.

The chain combines TRBV28 with TRBJ1-3, with no clear D. Germline assignment: CDR1 MDHEN and CDR2 SYDVKM. CDR3 length: 14 residues. Trimming stripped 3 bases from V and 4 bases from J, with 10 bases between. The CDR3, as DNA: TGTGCCAGCAGTTTTGGAAATACCGGAAACACCATATATTTT. It is translated as CASSFGNTGNTIYF.

This clonotype was seen only a few times. The rearrangement uses TRBV28 and TRBJ1-1; D remains unclear. Germline V gives CDR1 MDHEN, CDR2 SYDVKM. V was cut by 8 bases and J by 9 bases, with 19 bases left in between. The CDR3 consists of 13 residues. The CDR3 spells CASLETGRPKAFF. The CDR3 coding sequence is TGTGCCAGCCTCGAGACCGGCAGGCCAAAAGCTTTCTTT.

The chain uses TRBV4-3 and TRBJ2-7; D possibly corresponds to TRBD1 (5 bases). The CDR3 extends over 16 amino acids. The V end lost 0 bases, the J end lost 3 bases, and 15 bases lay between the germline ends. Germline assignment: CDR1 LGHNA and CDR2 YSLEER. CDR3 amino acids: CASSQDKNRYHYEQYF. CDR3 DNA: TGCGCCAGCAGCCAAGATAAGAACAGGTATCACTACGAGCAGTACTTC.

A few counts support this clonotype. The chain joins TRBV10-3 to TRBJ2-7; D possibly corresponds to TRBD1 (6 bases). Trimming took 4 bases from V and 3 from J, leaving 16 bases between them. CDR3 length equals 15 residues. The germline CDR1 and CDR2 sequences are ENHRY and SYGVKD. The CDR3 nucleotides read TGTGCCATCAGTGGAGGGAACAGGGCAGTCTACGAGCAGTACTTC. Encoded protein: CAISGGNRAVYEQYF.

The genes are TRBV7-9 and TRBJ1-5, with D possibly being TRBD1 (6 bases). The CDR3 is made up of 15 amino acids. Trimming took off 5 bases at V and 11 bases at J, with 22 bases between the two ends. Germline CDR1 is SEHNR and CDR2 is FQNEAQ (reference sequence). The CDR3 DNA follows: TGTGCCAGCAGCGGTGGCGGGGGGCGGCCTGGGGCCCAGCATTTT. Its translation: CASSGGGGRPGAQHF.

This clonotype has just a few counts. The rearrangement uses TRBV6-1 and TRBJ2-7, with 15 bases lining up with TRBD2. CDR3 size: 14 residues. Per the germline V gene, CDR1 is MNHNS and CDR2 is SASEGT. Trimming at V came to 8 bases and at J to 7 bases, leaving 6 bases not matched to a gene. The CDR3 loop is CASGTSGRRWEQYF. In DNA, the CDR3 is TGTGCCAGCGGGACTAGCGGGAGGAGGTGGGAGCAGTACTTC.

The chain links TRBV5-1 to TRBJ1-5; D remains unclear. V lost 1 base and J 0 bases, leaving 11 bases between the germline ends. Germline CDR1 is SGHRS and CDR2 is YFSETQ. CDR3 size: 16 residues. CDR3 sequence reads: CASSLPRTYSNQPQHF. CDR3 coding DNA: TGCGCCAGCAGCTTGCCCAGGACGTATAGCAATCAGCCCCAGCATTTT.

V gene TRBV7-2 combines with J gene TRBJ2-1, with 9 bases lining up with TRBD2. The germline CDR1 and CDR2 sequences are SGHTA and FQGNSA. The CDR3 consists of 15 residues. The V gene end was trimmed by 7 bases and the J gene end by 5 bases; junction bases not matched to a gene: 9. The CDR3 spells CASTPRLAAHNEQFF. The CDR3 coding sequence is TGTGCCAGCACCCCTCGACTAGCGGCCCACAATGAGCAGTTCTTC.

This clonotype was counted only a few times. This sequence joins TRBV28 and TRBJ2-7; D remains unclear. In germline, CDR1 is MDHEN, CDR2 SYDVKM. The CDR3 is 13 amino acids. Trimming left V 2 bases short and J 2 bases short, with 7 bases between. The CDR3 DNA sequence: TGTGCCAGCAGTTTAGACCGACCCTACGAGCAGTACTTC. Translation: CASSLDRPYEQYF.

This clonotype turned up a few times. The rearrangement links TRBV7-2 to TRBJ2-2; D is unclear. Trimming removed 5 bases at V and 0 bases at J, with 7 bases between. This CDR3 is built from 14 residues. Germline CDR1 reads SGHTA; CDR2 reads FQGNSA. The CDR3 nucleotides read TGTGCCAGCAGCCCTAATTCGAACACCGGGGAGCTGTTTTTT. It translates to CASSPNSNTGELFF.

V is TRBV18 and J is TRBJ2-5; D uncertain. V lost 2 bases, J lost 1 base, and 5 bases lay in between. Germline lookup yields CDR1 KGHSH and CDR2 LQKENI. This CDR3 has 13 amino acids. In DNA, the CDR3 is TGTGCCAGCTCACCAGGGTTCCAAGAGACCCAGTACTTC. This sequence encodes CASSPGFQETQYF.

The chain couples TRBV4-1 to TRBJ2-3; D could derive from TRBD1 or TRBD2 (6 bases each). The CDR3 consists of 15 residues. Trimming took 4 bases from V and 3 from J, leaving 14 bases between them. In germline, CDR1 is MGHRA, CDR2 YSYEKL. CDR3 loop: CASSLSGQGTDTQYF. The CDR3 DNA reads as TGCGCCAGCAGCCTTAGCGGCCAGGGGACAGATACGCAGTATTTT.

The J gene is TRBJ2-1, the V gene TRBV6-5; D might be TRBD1 (6 bases). The CDR3 loop spans 13 amino acids. CDR1 is MNHEY, CDR2 SVGAGI, per germline. Deletions cut 5 bases from V and 6 bases from J, with 11 bases between. The CDR3 DNA reads TGTGCCAGCAGTCCAGGACAGCTCAATGAGCAGTTCTTC. It specifies CASSPGQLNEQFF.

The J gene is TRBJ2-3, the V gene TRBV15, with D possibly being TRBD2 (6 bases). Per germline, CDR1 LNHNV and CDR2 YYDKDF (reference sequence). The CDR3 runs to 14 residues. The V gene lost 0 bases and the J gene lost 3 bases, with 7 bases spanning the gap. The CDR3 nucleotides read TGTGCCACCAGCAGAGAGGGGAGGACAGATACGCAGTATTTT. Translation gives CATSREGRTDTQYF.

In this sample, this clonotype turned up many times. The chain has TRBV6-1 and TRBJ2-7; D is unclear. The germline CDR1 and CDR2 sequences are MNHNS and SASEGT. V gave up 6 bases and J gave up 1 base, with 16 bases separating them. The CDR3 contains 15 residues. The CDR3 DNA reads as TGTGCCAGCAGGCCCCTCAGGACGGGTTCCTACGAGCAGTACTTC. Translated: CASRPLRTGSYEQYF.

In this sample, this clonotype turned up many times. The chain links TRBV15 to TRBJ1-4; D is unclear. Germline values: CDR1 LNHNV, CDR2 YYDKDF (reference sequence). V gave up 3 bases and J gave up 8 bases, with 7 bases separating them. CDR3 length equals 12 residues. Written as DNA, the CDR3 is TGTGCCACCAGCAGGGTTGGGGAAAAACTGTTTTTT. It encodes CATSRVGEKLFF.

The chain joins TRBV5-1 to TRBJ2-2; D may be TRBD2 (5 bases). Deletions cut 2 bases from V and 6 bases from J, with 14 bases between. The germline V gene encodes CDR1 SGHRS and CDR2 YFSETQ. CDR3 length: 15 amino acids. CDR3 in amino acids: CASSFGVPGSGELFF. CDR3 in DNA: TGCGCCAGCAGCTTCGGCGTACCGGGGTCCGGGGAGCTGTTTTTT.

The CDR3 region has the DNA TGTGCCAGCAGCTTAGGTGGTGGGCGGGAGAGACCTGAGCAGTTCTTC. Residues: CASSLGGGRERPEQFF. The rearrangement links TRBV7-3 to TRBJ2-1, with 7 positions matching TRBD2. This CDR3 has 16 residues. After removal of 2 bases from V and 9 bases from J, the junction contained 13 bases not matched to a gene. Germline values: CDR1 SGHTA, CDR2 FQGTGA.

This clonotype was seen only a few times. The chain is built from TRBV29-1 and TRBJ2-1; 9 nucleotides line up with TRBD1. CDR1 and CDR2 (germline): SQVTM, ANQGSEA. CDR3 length equals 14 residues. The V and J ends lost 6 bases and 4 bases, in that order; junction bases with no gene match: 7. The CDR3 protein is CSVADRGPYNEQFF. CDR3 bases: TGCAGCGTAGCGGACAGGGGACCTTACAATGAGCAGTTCTTC.

CDR3 sequence reads: CSAGTGGFSYEQYF. CDR3 coding DNA: TGCAGTGCTGGGACAGGGGGTTTCTCCTACGAGCAGTACTTC. This sequence joins TRBV20-1 and TRBJ2-7, with 11 nucleotides matching TRBD1. This CDR3 has 14 residues. The germline CDR1 and CDR2 sequences are DFQATT and SNEGSKA (reference sequence). The trim removed 5 bases at V and 0 bases at J, leaving 3 bases unmatched.

V and J are TRBV11-2 and TRBJ2-2; no firm D call. The CDR3 sequence is 14 residues long. In germline, CDR1 is SGHAT, CDR2 FQNNGV. The germline V and J ends were trimmed by 0 bases and 4 bases, with 6 bases remaining between them. The CDR3 DNA is TGTGCCAGCAGCTTAGATCGCCTCACCGGGGAGCTGTTTTTT. The encoded protein is CASSLDRLTGELFF.